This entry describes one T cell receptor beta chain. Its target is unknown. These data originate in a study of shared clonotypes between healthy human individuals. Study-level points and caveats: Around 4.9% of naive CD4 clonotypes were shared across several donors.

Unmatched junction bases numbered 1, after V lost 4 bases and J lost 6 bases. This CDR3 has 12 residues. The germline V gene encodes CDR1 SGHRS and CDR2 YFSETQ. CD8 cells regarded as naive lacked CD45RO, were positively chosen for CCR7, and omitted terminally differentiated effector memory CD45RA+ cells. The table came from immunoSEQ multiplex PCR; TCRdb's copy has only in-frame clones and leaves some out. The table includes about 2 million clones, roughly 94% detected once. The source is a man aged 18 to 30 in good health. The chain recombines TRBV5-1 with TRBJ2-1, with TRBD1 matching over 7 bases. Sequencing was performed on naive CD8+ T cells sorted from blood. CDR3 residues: CASSTGVNEQFF. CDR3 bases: TGCGCCAGCAGCACAGGGGTCAATGAGCAGTTCTTC.